This T cell receptor beta chain was recovered during a study of T cells after yellow fever vaccination (dated 2019 in TCRdb). For the wider study: The SMART-Seq v4 Ultra Low Input RNA kit was used to prepare libraries from fractions with low cell numbers. Two healthy male donors, one aged 18 to 30 and one aged 30 to 40 years, were included in the cohort. Blood was collected at multiple timepoints before and after primary and secondary immunization, and bulk PBMC replicates and cell subsets were isolated. Bulk TCR alpha and beta repertoires were sequenced longitudinally to track T-cell clones before and after primary and booster YFV17D yellow fever vaccination.

Interpreted using the paper, the treatment or condition label stands for: live attenuated yellow fever vaccine strain. A standard Ficoll-Paque protocol was used to isolate PBMCs from peripheral blood. Dynabeads CD4 and CD8 positive selection kits were used to isolate the CD4 and CD8 T-cell fractions. RNA was extracted with TriZol from bulk PBMCs, CD4 and CD8 fractions, and dextramer-positive and dextramer-negative fractions. The reads were generated on an Illumina NovaSeq 6000. TCR cDNA was made using 5'RACE template switching, a step that added a universal primer site and unique molecular identifiers. Priming for cDNA synthesis came from both the TCR alpha and TCR beta constant segments. Library amplification used two PCR steps, and the second PCR step added sample barcodes and sequencing adapters. Sequencing of libraries was done on Illumina HiSeq 2500 (2x100 bp) or NovaSeq (2x150 bp). Concerning the study's data processing: MIGEC was used to demultiplex reads and collapse the reads into UMI consensus sequences, and MiXCR was used for V(D)J alignment. Vaccine-responding clonotypes were identified with edgeR using replicate PBMC samples, with FDR below 0.01 and a log2 fold change above 5 up to day 15 being required. Bulk clonotypes were assigned CD4 or CD8 identity according to which sequenced CD4 or CD8 repertoire held them at higher abundance. In TCRdb, the public reads were trimmed at Q25 with fastp and aligned with MiXCR, with productive beta chains retained. Every CDR3 protein is listed once, alongside the most common genes and DNA of its rows. The V and J calls, along with clone size, are taken from TCRdb and not from the paper's own processing. The sample table contains some 320,000 distinct CDR3 sequences; only one count was recorded for about 11% of them. Less than 3.5% of the sample is held by the ten biggest clonotypes.

What the authors observed across the whole study: Compared with the primary T-cell response, the secondary T-cell response was faster but weaker, reaching its peak on day 5 rather than on day 15. Computational filtering was needed because FACS-sorted repertoires could contain abundant contaminating clonotypes from the bulk population. A small fraction of clonotypes showed up in both the CD4 and CD8 compartments, probably as a result of convergent recombination. After the booster, most of the clones that had expanded following primary vaccination were detected again (roughly 96% of CD4 and around nine tenths of CD8), which suggests that memory was broadly maintained. Because the study included only a couple of donors, the extent to which the findings can be generalized is limited.

This clonotype was detected only a few times. Its antigen is unknown. Within one base of it there is no much larger clone, and no base qualities were kept. The starting material was CD4+ T cells sorted from PBMCs, obtained 45 days after the yellow fever booster vaccination. The sequence was collected from a man in his late teens or twenties who received the YFV17D yellow fever vaccine.

The CDR3 region reads CASSRGQGHEQYV. The DNA sequence follows: TGTGCCAGCAGTCGCGGGCAGGGACACGAGCAGTACGTC. The chain is made from TRBV6-5 and TRBJ2-7; the D match is possibly TRBD1 or TRBD2, with 5 bases aligned in each. The CDR3 numbers 13 residues from cysteine through valine. Only CDR3 DNA is held: 39 bases, read in frame from base 1. The junction shows trimming of 5 bases on V and 5 bases on J, plus 13 bases between the germline ends. CDR1 and CDR2 (MNHEY, SVGAGI) derive from the germline V gene.